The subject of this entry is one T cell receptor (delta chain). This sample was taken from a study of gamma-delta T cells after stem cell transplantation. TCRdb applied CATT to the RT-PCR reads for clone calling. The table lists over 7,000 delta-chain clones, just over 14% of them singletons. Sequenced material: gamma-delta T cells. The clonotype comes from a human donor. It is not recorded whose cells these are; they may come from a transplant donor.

CDR3 region: CALGERFAASKPRKGHRILTAQLFF. CDR3 nucleotides: TGTGCTCTTGGGGAACGATTCGCGGCTTCCAAGCCGCGGAAGGGGCACCGGATTTTGACAGCACAACTCTTCTTT. The chain employs TRDV1 and TRDJ2; the D gene is possibly TRDD2 (5 bases). The CDR3 totals 25 residues. V gave up 1 base and J gave up 1 base, with 37 bases separating them. The V gene's germline CDR1 is TSWWSYY and CDR2 QGS.